This T cell receptor (beta chain) is from a study of Ad26.COV2.S vaccination and SARS-CoV-2 variants. Broader study findings: Participants given vaccine showed non-spike TCR breadth similar to that of placebo recipients. Measures of TCR breadth and depth may have fallen short of total T cell responses. CD8+ and CD4+ T cells specific for spike reportedly responded with substantial breadth after vaccination.

Profiling relied on immunoSEQ multiplex PCR, and the TCRdb table lists in-frame clones only, not all of them. The sample carries hundreds of thousands of clones, about 91% recorded once. This clone appeared a single time. The antigen remains undetermined. The germline V and J ends were trimmed by 2 bases and 2 bases, with 13 bases remaining between them. CDR1 is WSHSY, CDR2 SAAADI, per germline. There are 16 residues in the CDR3. The source was peripheral blood, collected after recovery from COVID-19. The rearrangement links TRBV10-2 to TRBJ2-1; TRBD2 is a possible D gene (5 bases). The sequence was obtained from a human donor who had recovered from COVID-19. CDR3 amino acids: CASSENWLAPYNEQFF. The CDR3 DNA reads as TGCGCCAGCAGTGAGAATTGGCTAGCACCCTACAATGAGCAGTTCTTC.